The 8 T cell receptor beta chains reported below all come from one sample, sequenced in a study of blood T cell repertoires in COVID-19 (TCRdb year 2020). The library was made by the immunoSEQ multiplex PCR assay. The table was pulled from immuneACCESS by TCRdb, which kept in-frame rearrangements only. Such tables lose some clones; where checked, under half of the loss comes from unresolved V genes, and the rest has no known cause. Recorded for this sample are under 200,000 clones; about nine tenths of them occurred a single time. The ten largest clones capture 0.7% to 0.9% of the sample. The specimen was PBMCs or T cells enriched from blood (not recorded which). The receptors were sampled from a woman aged 18-35 years who had recovered from COVID-19.

The chain joins TRBV6-4 to TRBJ2-1; 12 positions agree with TRBD2. V shed 8 bases, J shed 6 bases, and the junction held 8 bases outside the gene matches. The CDR3 is 15 amino acids. Germline-derived CDR1 and CDR2 are MRHNA and SNTAGT. The CDR3 protein is CASAQTSGSGNEQFF. CDR3 sequence (DNA): TGTGCCAGCGCCCAGACTAGCGGGAGTGGCAATGAGCAGTTCTTC.

The rearrangement joins TRBV5-1 to TRBJ2-3, with 13 bases aligning to TRBD2. After removal of 4 bases from V and 3 bases from J, the junction contained 8 bases not matched to a gene. The germline V gene encodes CDR1 SGHRS and CDR2 YFSETQ. The CDR3 runs to 17 residues. CDR3 DNA: TGCGCCAGCAGCGGAGGACTAGCGGGAGTTTTGACAGATACGCAGTATTTT. This encodes CASSGGLAGVLTDTQYF. The variable domain in full, with the rest retrieved from reference TRBV5-1 and TRBJ2-3, is KAGVTQTPRYLIKTRGQQVTLSCSPISGHRSVSWYQQTPGQGLQFLFEYFSETQRNKGNFPGRFSGRQFSNSRSEMNVSTLELGDSALYLCASSGGLAGVLTDTQYFGPGTRLTVL.

V usage is TRBV7-2 and J usage is TRBJ2-1; 7 bases align to TRBD1. CDR1 SGHTA and CDR2 FQGNSA come from the germline V gene. The J segment lost 6 bases and the V segment lost 5 bases, leaving 13 bases of the junction unmatched. The CDR3 consists of 16 residues. CDR3 sequence reads: CASSPRPGQQLNEQFF. Written as DNA, the CDR3 is TGTGCCAGCAGCCCACGACCGGGACAGCAACTCAATGAGCAGTTCTTC.

The chain links TRBV4-3 to TRBJ2-3; D possibly corresponds to TRBD2 (5 bases). This CDR3 is built from 14 residues. V lost 3 bases to trimming and J lost 0 bases, with 7 bases between them. Germline V gives CDR1 LGHNA, CDR2 YSLEER. The CDR3 protein is CASSHSSSTDTQYF. The CDR3, as DNA: TGCGCCAGCAGCCATTCTAGCAGCACAGATACGCAGTATTTT.

This sequence joins TRBV30 and TRBJ2-7, with 10 bases lining up with TRBD2. V shed 4 bases, J shed 3 bases, and the junction held 0 bases outside the gene matches. The CDR3 has 12 amino acids. Germline CDR1 GTSNPN, CDR2 SVGIG (reference sequence). The CDR3 DNA reads TGTGCCTGGACTAGCGGGGGCTACGAGCAGTACTTC. Protein product: CAWTSGGYEQYF.

The rearrangement links TRBV2 to TRBJ1-1; D gene uncertain. The CDR3 has 13 amino acids. V was clipped by 1 base and J by 6 bases, with 9 bases between them. Germline V CDR1 and CDR2: SNHLY, FYNNEI. The DNA for the CDR3 is TGTGCCAGCAGTGAAGAGAGCTACGCTGAAGCTTTCTTT. This codes for CASSEESYAEAFF.

The chain recombines TRBV5-1 with TRBJ2-5; weak D call: TRBD2 (6 bases). The CDR3 is made up of 15 amino acids. Germline CDR1 and CDR2: SGHRS and YFSETQ. V gave up 4 bases and J gave up 5 bases, with 18 bases separating them. The CDR3 DNA sequence: TGCGCCAGCAGCCCCCAGCGGACGGGGAGGGAGACCCAGTACTTC. As protein: CASSPQRTGRETQYF.

The chain is built from TRBV5-1 and TRBJ1-2, with D possibly matching TRBD1 (5 bases). CDR3 size: 13 residues. Germline V lookup: CDR1 SGHRS, CDR2 YFSETQ. V gave up 5 bases and J gave up 5 bases, with 13 bases separating them. CDR3 sequence reads: CASSSQGGYGYTF. As DNA, the CDR3 is TGCGCCAGCAGTTCGCAGGGAGGTTATGGCTACACCTTC.